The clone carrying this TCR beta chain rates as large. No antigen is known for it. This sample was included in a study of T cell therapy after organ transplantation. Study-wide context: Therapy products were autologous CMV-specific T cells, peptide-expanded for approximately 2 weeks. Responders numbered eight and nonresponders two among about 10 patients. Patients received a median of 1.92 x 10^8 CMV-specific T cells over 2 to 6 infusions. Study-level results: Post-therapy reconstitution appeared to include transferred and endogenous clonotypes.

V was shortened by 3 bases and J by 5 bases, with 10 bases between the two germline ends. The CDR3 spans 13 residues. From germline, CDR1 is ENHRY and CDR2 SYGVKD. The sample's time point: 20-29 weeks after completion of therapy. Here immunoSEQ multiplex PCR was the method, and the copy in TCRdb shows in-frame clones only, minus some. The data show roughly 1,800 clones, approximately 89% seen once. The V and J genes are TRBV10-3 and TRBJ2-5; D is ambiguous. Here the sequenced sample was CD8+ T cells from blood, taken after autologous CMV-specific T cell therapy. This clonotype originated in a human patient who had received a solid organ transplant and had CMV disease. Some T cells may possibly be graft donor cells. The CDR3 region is CAISDNPLETQYF. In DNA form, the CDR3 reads TGTGCCATCAGTGATAACCCTTTGGAGACCCAGTACTTC.